A selection of T cell receptor beta chains follows, all from one sample in a study of cytomegalovirus exposure and HLA in healthy donors. The table came from immunoSEQ multiplex PCR; TCRdb's copy has only in-frame clones and leaves some out. Counted here are approximately 240,000 clones, around 80% occurring once; the ten biggest clones make up around 5.7%. The material sequenced was PBMCs. These receptors were collected from a middle-aged woman in good health and CMV-seropositive. Both conserved end residues are part of each CDR3. A D gene is named only where the DNA matches it firmly. Where a row states a size, it is once, few, many or the class of an expanded clone; other rows omit it.

d_call clone_size j_call v_call cdr3_nt cdr3_aa
TRBD1 - TRBJ1-2 TRBV5-1 TGCGCCAGCAGCGCGCCGGGACAGGGCTACTATGGCTACACCTTC CASSAPGQGYYGYTF
TRBD2 - TRBJ2-1 TRBV11-1 TGTGCCAGCAGGACGACTAGCGGGAGTTCCCACAATGAGCAGTTCTTC CASRTTSGSSHNEQFF
- - TRBJ1-1 TRBV29-1 TGCAGCGTTGCACATAACACTGAAGCTTTCTTT CSVAHNTEAFF
- - TRBJ2-1 TRBV5-4 TGTGCCAGCAGCTTGGGCGTCTATAATGAGCAGTTCTTC CASSLGVYNEQFF
TRBD1 - TRBJ2-4 TRBV4-3 TGCGCCAGCAGCCAAGATTTTCCGGACAGGGGCACGGCCAAAAACATTCAGTACTTC CASSQDFPDRGTAKNIQYF
- - TRBJ1-6 TRBV4-2 TGTGCCAGCAGCCCAGGGCGGGGGACCGGTTCCTATAATTCACCCCTCCACTTT CASSPGRGTGSYNSPLHF
- - TRBJ1-2 TRBV7-2 TGTGCCAGCAGCCTCGGGAACCTCTATGGCTACACCTTC CASSLGNLYGYTF
TRBD2 - TRBJ2-1 TRBV6-5 TGTGCCAGCAGCGATATAGCGGGAGGCACCCTAAAGCAGTTCTTC CASSDIAGGTLKQFF
TRBD1 - TRBJ1-6 TRBV6-5 TGTGCCAGCAGTCGAGGGGGCGGATCACCCCTCCACTTT CASSRGGGSPLHF
- - TRBJ2-7 TRBV7-6 TGTGCCAGCAGCTTAGTAGGTGACATCTCCTACGAGCAGTACTTC CASSLVGDISYEQYF
TRBD1 - TRBJ2-5 TRBV6-6 TGTGCCAGCAACTTATTGGACAGGGTTGGGGGGGAGACCCAGTACTTC CASNLLDRVGGETQYF
- - TRBJ1-3 TRBV28 TGTGCCAGCAGTTTGAATAGTCCTGGAAACACCATATATTTT CASSLNSPGNTIYF
- - TRBJ2-3 TRBV4-2 TGTGCCAGCAGCCAAGATCTTGCCTTGGGCAGCTTGAACACAGATACGCAGTATTTT CASSQDLALGSLNTDTQYF
- - TRBJ1-4 TRBV28 TGTGCCAGCAGTCGGTATGCAACTAATGAAAAACTGTTTTTT CASSRYATNEKLFF
- - TRBJ1-2 TRBV5-3 TGTGCCAGAAGTTACCGGCCAGGGTATGGCTACACCTTC CARSYRPGYGYTF
- - TRBJ1-6 TRBV27 TGTGCCAGCAGTTTTTGGGCAGACCGATTAAGCTCCTATAATTCACCCCTCCACTTT CASSFWADRLSSYNSPLHF
TRBD1 - TRBJ2-7 TRBV7-3 TGTGCCAGCAGCTTAAACGGTTTTGGGACAGGGGGCAACGAGCAGTACTTC CASSLNGFGTGGNEQYF
- - TRBJ1-1 TRBV9 TGTGCCAGCAGCGTAAGTTCTCAGGGCTATGCTTTCTTT CASSVSSQGYAFF
TRBD1 - TRBJ1-5 TRBV18 TGTGCCAGCTCACTGGACAGGGTTCAGCCCCAGCATTTT CASSLDRVQPQHF
- - TRBJ2-7 TRBV5-6 TGTGCCAGCGAAGCGTTACACTACGAGCAGTACTTC CASEALHYEQYF
- - TRBJ1-1 TRBV6-6 TGTGCCAGCAGTTTTAACAGGCTGAACACTGAAGCTTTCTTT CASSFNRLNTEAFF
- - TRBJ2-7 TRBV27 TGTGCCAGCAGTCACGGACAAGACTACGAGCAGTACTTC CASSHGQDYEQYF
TRBD1 - TRBJ1-1 TRBV5-1 TGCGCCAGCAGCGACCTCCTGACAGGGGGGAAGAGCGATGAAGCTTTCTTT CASSDLLTGGKSDEAFF
- - TRBJ2-7 TRBV21-1 TGTGCCAGCAGCAGAAAAAGTGGGTTCGACGGGGGGCCCTCCTACGAGCAGTACTTC CASSRKSGFDGGPSYEQYF
- once TRBJ1-1 TRBV25-1 TGTGCCAGCAGTGCGACAGGAGACACTGAAGCTTTCTTT CASSATGDTEAFF
- once TRBJ1-2 TRBV29-1 TGCAGCGTTGATCATAATACAGGCACTAACTATGGCTACACCTTC CSVDHNTGTNYGYTF
TRBD1 - TRBJ1-2 TRBV7-6 TGTGCCAGCAGCTTAGCGCCGGACAGGGTCTACACCTTC CASSLAPDRVYTF
- - TRBJ1-2 TRBV27 TGTGCCAGTCATGGGGGCGTTAACTATGGCTACACCTTC CASHGGVNYGYTF
- few TRBJ2-7 TRBV10-2 TGCGCCAGCGTCAGAGGGGGAGTCGGTTACGAGCAGTACTTC CASVRGGVGYEQYF
TRBD1 - TRBJ1-2 TRBV10-3 TGTGCCATCAGCCAGACAGGGCTGAATGAGGGGTATGGCTACACCTTC CAISQTGLNEGYGYTF
- - TRBJ2-3 TRBV18 TGTGCCAGCTCACCACCGAACCGGGGAGATACGCAGTATTTT CASSPPNRGDTQYF
- - TRBJ2-7 TRBV28 TGTGCCAGCGCGATAGCCCACGAGCAGTACTTC CASAIAHEQYF
- few TRBJ2-7 TRBV21-1 TGTGCCAGCACCCCCGGACAGGGTAGGTCCTACGAGCAGTACTTC CASTPGQGRSYEQYF
TRBD2 few TRBJ2-1 TRBV6-5 TGTGCCAGCAGTTACGGACTAGCCAATGAGCAGTTCTTC CASSYGLANEQFF
- - TRBJ1-2 TRBV2 TGTGCCAGCAGTGAGCGGCTGACCAACTATGGCTACACCTTC CASSERLTNYGYTF
- - TRBJ1-2 TRBV5-4 TGTGCCAGCCGCGAGGAGGGCTTCACTAACTATGGCTACACCTTC CASREEGFTNYGYTF
TRBD1 - TRBJ1-1 TRBV29-1 TGCAGTACAGGGGCCTCACCCAACACTGAAGCTTTCTTT CSTGASPNTEAFF
- few TRBJ1-6 TRBV6-5 TGTGCCAGCAGTTACTCGATCGGCAGGGCGTATTCACCCCTCCACTTT CASSYSIGRAYSPLHF
- - TRBJ1-2 TRBV7-9 TGTGCCAGCAGCTTAGTCGGTAACTATGGCTACACCTTC CASSLVGNYGYTF
- once TRBJ1-5 TRBV29-1 TGCAGCGCTGGGGAGGGCAATCAGCCCCAGCATTTT CSAGEGNQPQHF
- - TRBJ1-5 TRBV19 TGTGCCAGTAGTATCTTGGCGGGGGACGGCCAGCCCCAGCATTTT CASSILAGDGQPQHF
- - TRBJ1-1 TRBV7-9 TGTGCCAGCAGCCATTTGAGGAAGAACACTGAAGCTTTCTTT CASSHLRKNTEAFF
TRBD1 - TRBJ2-7 TRBV9 TGTGCCAGCAGCGTAGCGACAGGGTACGAGCAGTACTTC CASSVATGYEQYF
- - TRBJ1-2 TRBV7-9 TGTGCCAGCAGCTTATCGGTCAGGGAACGTGGCTACACCTTC CASSLSVRERGYTF
- - TRBJ2-1 TRBV7-9 TGTGCCAGCAGCTTCACAGGGAGATGGGGCAATGAGCAGTTCTTC CASSFTGRWGNEQFF
TRBD1 - TRBJ1-5 TRBV28 TGTGCCAGCAGTAAGACCGGGACAGGGGGCAATCAGCCCCAGCATTTT CASSKTGTGGNQPQHF
- few TRBJ2-2 TRBV6-5 TGTGCCAGCAGTTACTCGACAGGCTTAAGAACCGGGGAGCTGTTTTTT CASSYSTGLRTGELFF
TRBD2 - TRBJ2-7 TRBV6-5 TGTGCCAGCAGTCCGGCCGGGACTATCTTGGGCGAGCAGTACTTC CASSPAGTILGEQYF
- - TRBJ1-4 TRBV19 TGTGCCAGTGGAGGGACAACTAATGAAAAACTGTTTTTT CASGGTTNEKLFF
- - TRBJ1-1 TRBV7-2 TGTGCCAGCAGCTTAGCCTTTACAGGAGGGACTGAAGCTTTCTTT CASSLAFTGGTEAFF
- - TRBJ2-7 TRBV4-2 TGTGCCAGCAGCCAAGAAGCCGGGGGGCCTTCCTACGAGCAGTACTTC CASSQEAGGPSYEQYF
- few TRBJ1-1 TRBV5-1 TGCGCCAGCAGCTTGGAGAATTCTCAGGCTTTCTTT CASSLENSQAFF
- - TRBJ2-3 TRBV4-2 TGTGCCAGCAGCCAAGTACAGACAGTCACAGATACGCAGTATTTT CASSQVQTVTDTQYF
- few TRBJ2-2 TRBV5-8 TGTGCCAGCAGCTTGGAGGTACAGCACCTTATCACCGGGGAGCTGTTTTTT CASSLEVQHLITGELFF
TRBD2 - TRBJ2-7 TRBV6-5 TGTGCCAGCAAGCGGGAGGCCACCTACGAGCAGTACTTC CASKREATYEQYF
- - TRBJ2-5 TRBV2 TGTGCCAGCAGTGATCTCGTCGGGATTCAAGTGGCCCAGTACTTC CASSDLVGIQVAQYF
- - TRBJ2-5 TRBV7-2 TGTGCCAGCAGCCGTTTAGGAGCACAAGAGACCCAGTACTTC CASSRLGAQETQYF
- - TRBJ1-2 TRBV2 TGTGCCAGCAGTGGGGACACCCTCTATGGCTACACCTTC CASSGDTLYGYTF
- - TRBJ2-3 TRBV7-2 TGTGCCAGCAGCTTAGCTCCAGGGGCCCTCATGGATACGCAGTATTTT CASSLAPGALMDTQYF